The entry below gives a single TCR beta chain sequence along with its context. This entry comes from a study of early T cells in non-severe SARS-CoV-2 infection. The CDR3 sequence is 12 residues long. Losses at the gene ends were 8 bases for V and 3 bases for J; bases not matched to a gene: 4. Germline V gives CDR1 MDHEN, CDR2 SYDVKM. TCRdb used MiXCR to reprocess the 5' RACE reads, holding one entry per CDR3 protein. The sample lists about 58,000 distinct CDR3 sequences; more than 9.5% were seen once. The sequence was collected from an adult who was a healthcare worker with PCR-confirmed SARS-CoV-2 infection or an uninfected control (not recorded which). The chain has TRBV28 and TRBJ2-7, with 7 bases identical to TRBD2. Sequencing was carried out using whole blood. CDR3 in amino acids: CASQRTSYEQYF. CDR3 bases: TGTGCCAGCCAAAGGACTAGCTACGAGCAGTACTTC.